This T cell receptor beta chain originates from a study of blood T cell repertoires in COVID-19. Libraries were prepared by immunoSEQ multiplex PCR; TCRdb keeps only in-frame clonotypes and omits some of them. The table shows approximately 180,000 clones, with roughly 86% occurring only once. From germline, CDR1 is SGHKS and CDR2 YYEKEE (reference sequence). V lost 4 bases to trimming and J lost 4 bases; unmatched junction nucleotides: 6. This CDR3 has 17 residues. The specimen sequenced was peripheral blood. The chain joins TRBV5-5 to TRBJ2-2, with 14 bases lining up with TRBD2. This receptor was obtained from a woman aged 45-59 years with acute or convalescent COVID-19. In nucleotides, the CDR3 is TGTGCCAGCAGCCTCGGGACTAGCGGGGGCCTCACCGGGGAGCTGTTTTTT. It codes for CASSLGTSGGLTGELFF.